This T cell receptor beta chain was identified during a study of siplizumab effects on memory and regulatory T cells. Measured with immunoSEQ multiplex PCR; TCRdb has only the in-frame clones, and not every one. The sample contains over 95,000 clones, roughly 93% of which appear only once. The V segment lost 0 bases and the J segment 6 bases; nucleotides outside the gene matches: 5. Looked up from germline, CDR1 is SGHNT and CDR2 is YYREEE (reference sequence). The CDR3 extends over 16 amino acids. This sequence originates from a human donor in good health. This chain uses TRBV5-4 with TRBJ2-3, with TRBD2 identical over 12 bases. The sample comprised non-Treg CD4+ T cells sorted from blood. The CDR3 DNA reads TGTGCCAGCAGCTTGGGACTAGCGGGGGCGGGGGATACGCAGTATTTT. Protein: CASSLGLAGAGDTQYF.